Listed here are 4 T cell receptor beta chains from one sample, sequenced in a study of immune evolution from preneoplasia to lung adenocarcinoma. Data came from immunoSEQ multiplex PCR; TCRdb stores just in-frame clones and leaves some out. The sample has more than 9,000 clones, 82% seen once. Specimen: FFPE minimally invasive lung adenocarcinoma tissue. The receptors were gathered from a person aged 65 to 85 with lung adenocarcinoma.

The chain uses TRBV7-6 and TRBJ1-2; D is ambiguous. The germline V and J ends were trimmed by 2 bases and 8 bases, with 12 bases remaining between them. The CDR3 runs to 13 residues. The germline gives CDR1 SGHVS, CDR2 FNYEAQ. CDR3 sequence reads: CASSLIEGLGYTF. The CDR3 nucleotides are TGTGCCAGCAGCTTAATTGAGGGCTTGGGCTACACCTTC.

The genes are TRBV28 and TRBJ2-7, with unresolved D. Germline V gene lookup returns CDR1 MDHEN and CDR2 SYDVKM. The CDR3 is 12 residues long. Trimming removed 1 base at V and 10 bases at J, with 11 bases between. CDR3 sequence reads: CASSLSPLFQYF. CDR3 nucleotide sequence: TGTGCCAGCAGTTTATCCCCCTTGTTCCAGTACTTC.

This chain connects TRBV6-6 to TRBJ2-3; maybe TRBD1 (6 bases). V shed 8 bases and J shed 2 bases, with 20 bases lying between them. Germline CDR1 and CDR2: MNHNY and SVGAGI (reference sequence). CDR3 length: 16 amino acids. The CDR3 sequence is CASFQSGGQFTDTQYF. CDR3 nucleotide sequence: TGTGCCAGCTTTCAATCCGGTGGACAGTTCACAGATACGCAGTATTTT.

This clone was seen only once. The chain is built from TRBV19 and TRBJ1-5; 8 nucleotides match TRBD1. The CDR3 sequence is 14 residues long. The junction had 8 bases not matched to a gene; V was cut back by 6 bases and J by 7 bases. Germline V CDR1 and CDR2: LNHDA, SQIVND (reference sequence). In DNA form, the CDR3 reads TGTGCCAGTAGGCGGACAGGGAAGGGGCAGCCCCAGCATTTT. This sequence encodes CASRRTGKGQPQHF.